These 8 T cell receptor beta chains were all obtained from the same sample, sequenced in a study of shared clonotypes between healthy human individuals. This table comes from immunoSEQ multiplex PCR, and its TCRdb copy is limited to in-frame clones, with some not included. The table records around 510,000 clones, around 78% of them present only once. The sample consisted of PBMCs. These receptors came from a woman in her thirties or forties in good health. Some clones in this sample may be carry-over from other donors' samples.

The chain has TRBV7-8 and TRBJ2-7, with no clear D. Per the germline V gene, CDR1 is SGHVS and CDR2 is FQNEAQ. The CDR3 runs 13 residues. The germline V and J ends were trimmed by 4 bases and 4 bases, with 11 bases remaining between them. CDR3: CASSSPSRYEQYF. The CDR3 DNA sequence: TGTGCCAGCAGCTCCCCCTCGCGGTACGAGCAGTACTTC.

This rearrangement joins TRBV13 to TRBJ2-7; D is ambiguous. The length of the CDR3 is 14 residues. The ends were cut back, 4 bases at V and 0 bases at J, with 10 bases in the middle. Germline CDR1 reads PRHDT; CDR2 reads FYEKMQ (reference sequence). The CDR3 DNA sequence: TGTGCCAGCAGCTCGAGGACGGGCTCCTACGAGCAGTACTTC. This encodes CASSSRTGSYEQYF.

The chain has TRBV4-3 and TRBJ1-2; 8 positions agree with TRBD1. V shed 3 bases, J shed 2 bases, and the junction held 2 bases outside the gene matches. Germline assignment: CDR1 LGHNA and CDR2 YSLEER. The CDR3 runs to 14 residues. CDR3 loop: CASSHRTGNYGYTF. Here the CDR3 DNA reads TGCGCCAGCAGCCACCGGACAGGGAACTATGGCTACACCTTC.

The rearrangement joins TRBV7-7 to TRBJ2-5; 11 bases are a match to TRBD2. With V trimmed by 1 base and J by 0 bases, 13 bases remained unmatched. The CDR3 covers 20 residues. Germline V gives CDR1 SSHAT, CDR2 FNYEAQ (reference sequence). CDR3 sequence: CASSLVPPGLAGAYQETQYF. The CDR3 nucleotides are TGTGCCAGCAGCTTAGTCCCACCCGGACTAGCGGGCGCGTACCAAGAGACCCAGTACTTC.

J is TRBJ1-4 and V is TRBV27; possibly TRBD1 for D (6 bases). V was cut by 0 bases and J by 6 bases, with 20 bases left in between. The CDR3 spans 18 residues. Looked up from germline, CDR1 is MNHEY and CDR2 is SMNVEV (reference sequence). The CDR3 spells CASSLSNRPGAGYEKLFF. CDR3 nucleotide sequence: TGTGCCAGCAGTTTATCGAATCGCCCGGGGGCGGGGTATGAAAAACTGTTTTTT.

The chain uses TRBV28 and TRBJ2-7; D unresolved. The CDR3 extends over 14 amino acids. Trimming took off 6 bases at V and 2 bases at J, with 14 bases between the two ends. Germline assignment: CDR1 MDHEN and CDR2 SYDVKM. CDR3: CASSPSLSTYEQYF. The CDR3 DNA follows: TGTGCCAGCAGCCCGTCCCTGAGCACCTACGAGCAGTACTTC.

The J gene is TRBJ1-1, the V gene TRBV27; D is ambiguous. This CDR3 comprises 15 residues. The germline CDR1 and CDR2 sequences are MNHEY and SMNVEV (reference sequence). V was pared by 8 bases and J by 0 bases, with 16 bases between. CDR3 DNA sequence: TGTGCCAGCCACGATCCCAGAAGGATGAACACTGAAGCTTTCTTT. It codes for CASHDPRRMNTEAFF.

This clone was observed once. The chain combines TRBV19 with TRBJ1-5; D unresolved. CDR1 and CDR2 from the germline V gene are LNHDA and SQIVND (reference sequence). The CDR3 has 15 residues. Trimming cost V 4 bases and J 0 bases, with 10 bases left between them. Here the CDR3 DNA reads TGTGCCAGTAGTACGCAGTCTTATAGCAATCAGCCCCAGCATTTT. It specifies CASSTQSYSNQPQHF.